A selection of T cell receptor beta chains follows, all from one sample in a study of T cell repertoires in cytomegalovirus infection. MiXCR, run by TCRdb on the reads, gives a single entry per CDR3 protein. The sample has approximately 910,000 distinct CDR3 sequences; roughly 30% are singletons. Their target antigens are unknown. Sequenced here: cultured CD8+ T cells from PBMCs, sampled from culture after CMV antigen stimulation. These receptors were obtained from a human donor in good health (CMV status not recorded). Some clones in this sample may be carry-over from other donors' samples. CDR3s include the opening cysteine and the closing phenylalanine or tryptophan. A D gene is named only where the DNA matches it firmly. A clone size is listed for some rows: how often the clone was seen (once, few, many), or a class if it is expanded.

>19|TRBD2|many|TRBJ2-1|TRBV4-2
TGTGCCAGCAGCCAAGAAGGGCTAGCGGGGGCCGCCTCCTACAATGAGCAGTTCTTC
CASSQEGLAGAASYNEQFF
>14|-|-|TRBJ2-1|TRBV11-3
TGTGCCAGCAGCTCCCCTCGCCAGCCCTACGAGCAGTTCTTC
CASSSPRQPYEQFF
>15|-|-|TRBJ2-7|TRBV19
TGTGCCAGTAGTCCAACCGGCCTCGGGTCCTACGAGCAGTACTTC
CASSPTGLGSYEQYF
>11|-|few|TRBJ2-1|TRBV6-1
TGTGCCAGCAGTGAAGTCACTGAGCAGTTCTTC
CASSEVTEQFF
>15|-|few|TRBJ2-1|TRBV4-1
TGCGCCAGCAGCCAAGATCGCGGCGGGCCCAATGAGCAGTTCTTC
CASSQDRGGPNEQFF
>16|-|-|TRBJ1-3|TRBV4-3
TGCGCCAGCAGCCAAGAAGTGGCGGCCTCTGGAAACACCATATATTTT
CASSQEVAASGNTIYF
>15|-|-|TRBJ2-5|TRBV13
TGTGCCAGCAGCCCGGACTCGGGGGCCGGGGAGACCCAGTACTTC
CASSPDSGAGETQYF
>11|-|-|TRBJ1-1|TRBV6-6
TGTGCCAGCAGCCCGTCCTCGGGTGCTTTCTTT
CASSPSSGAFF
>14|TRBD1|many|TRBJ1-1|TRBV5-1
TGCGCCAGCAGCCGGGGACAGGGTGGCACTGAAGCTTTCTTT
CASSRGQGGTEAFF
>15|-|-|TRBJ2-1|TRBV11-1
TGTGCCAGCAGCAAGGACAGCTATTCCTACAATGAGCAGTTCTTC
CASSKDSYSYNEQFF
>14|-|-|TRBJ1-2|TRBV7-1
TGTGCCAGCACCGGATCGACAGGCAACTATGGCTACACCTTC
CASTGSTGNYGYTF
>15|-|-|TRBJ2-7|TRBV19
TGTGCCAGTAGTAATGAGGGGATTTATCCCTATGAGCAGTACTTC
CASSNEGIYPYEQYF
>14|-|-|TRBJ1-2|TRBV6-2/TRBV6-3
TGTGCCAGCAACAACCCTCCGGGGGCGCATGGCTACACCTTC
CASNNPPGAHGYTF
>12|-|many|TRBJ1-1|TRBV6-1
TGTGCCAGCAGCGGGTACCGGACCGAAGCTTTCTTT
CASSGYRTEAFF
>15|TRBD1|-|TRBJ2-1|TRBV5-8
TGTGCCAGCATGAACCGGGACAGGGGTCACAATGAGCAGTTCTTC
CASMNRDRGHNEQFF
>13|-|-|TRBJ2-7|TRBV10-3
TGTGCCTCCTTAAATGACAGACAAGACGAGCAGTACTTC
CASLNDRQDEQYF
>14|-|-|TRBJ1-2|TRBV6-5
TGTGCCAGCAGTTACGATGGTTTTAACTATGGCTACACCTTC
CASSYDGFNYGYTF
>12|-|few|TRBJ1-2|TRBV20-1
TGCAGTGCTGGAGGACAGACCTATGGCTACACCTTC
CSAGGQTYGYTF
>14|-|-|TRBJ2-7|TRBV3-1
TGTGCCAGCAGCCAAGAGGACGATCCCTACGAGCAGTACTTC
CASSQEDDPYEQYF
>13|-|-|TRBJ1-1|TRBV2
TGTGCCAGCTTCGTGGGCAATGGCCGGGAAGCTTTCTTT
CASFVGNGREAFF
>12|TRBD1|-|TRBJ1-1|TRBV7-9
TGTGCCGCGTCGGGACAGGGGGCAGGGGCTTTCTTT
CAASGQGAGAFF
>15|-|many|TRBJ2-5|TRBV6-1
TGTGCCAGCACGAGACAGCCGGTAAGAGGAAGGATCCAGTACTTC
CASTRQPVRGRIQYF
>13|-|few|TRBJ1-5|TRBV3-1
TGTGCCAGCACCCTGGGGATTAGTCAGCCCCAGCATTTT
CASTLGISQPQHF
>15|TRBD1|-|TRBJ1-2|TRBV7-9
TGTGCCAGCATCAGGGACAGGGGGGGATCTGATGGCTACACCTTC
CASIRDRGGSDGYTF
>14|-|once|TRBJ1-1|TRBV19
TGTGCCAGTAGTATTCAAGGGGCGGCCACTGAAGCTTTCTTT
CASSIQGAATEAFF
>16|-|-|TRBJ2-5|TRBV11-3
TGTGCCAGCAGCTTAGGGGGAAGGGACGGACAAGAGACCCAGTACTTC
CASSLGGRDGQETQYF
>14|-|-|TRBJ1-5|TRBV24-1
TGTGCCACCAGTGATAACTATAGCAATCAGCCCCAGCATTTT
CATSDNYSNQPQHF
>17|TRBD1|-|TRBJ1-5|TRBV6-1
TGTGCCAGCAGCCCTCGCAGGGGGTATTATAGCAATCAGCCCCAGCATTTT
CASSPRRGYYSNQPQHF
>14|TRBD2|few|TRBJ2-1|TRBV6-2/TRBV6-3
TGTGCCAGCGGTAGACTAGCGGACTACAATGAGCAGTTCTTC
CASGRLADYNEQFF
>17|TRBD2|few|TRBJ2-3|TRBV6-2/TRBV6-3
TGTGCCAGCAGTTACCAGGGACTAGCGGGGAACACAGATACGCAGTATTTT
CASSYQGLAGNTDTQYF
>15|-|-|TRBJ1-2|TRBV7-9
TGTGCCAGCAGTCCAATGACTTCAGCTAACTATGGCTACACCTTC
CASSPMTSANYGYTF
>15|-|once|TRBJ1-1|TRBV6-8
TGTACCAGCAGTTACGAGAGGGCCCTAGCCACTGAAGCTTTCTTT
CTSSYERALATEAFF
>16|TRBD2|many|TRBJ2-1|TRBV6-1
TGTGCCAGCAGTGAGTGGGGGGGGTCGTCCTACAATGAGCAGTTCTTC
CASSEWGGSSYNEQFF
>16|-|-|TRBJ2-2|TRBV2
TGTGCCAGCAGTGATGCTGAAGGGATGAACACCGGGGAGCTGTTTTTT
CASSDAEGMNTGELFF
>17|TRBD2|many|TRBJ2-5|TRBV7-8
TGTGCCAGCAGCTTAGCGGGGCGGGCGGGGGGCAGGGAGACCCAGTACTTC
CASSLAGRAGGRETQYF
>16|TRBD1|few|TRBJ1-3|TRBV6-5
TGTGCCAGCAGTCCGGGACAGTCCCTCTCTGGAAACACCATATATTTT
CASSPGQSLSGNTIYF
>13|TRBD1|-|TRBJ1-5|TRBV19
TGTGCCAGCCAGGGGGCTTACAATCAGCCCCAGCATTTT
CASQGAYNQPQHF
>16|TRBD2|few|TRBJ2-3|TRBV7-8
TGTGCCAGCAGCAAGACCGAACTAGCGGGCCCAGATACGCAGTATTTT
CASSKTELAGPDTQYF
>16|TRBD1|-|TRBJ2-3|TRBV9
TGTGCCAGCAGCGCCCCCAGGACAGGGTGGACAGATACGCAGTATTTT
CASSAPRTGWTDTQYF
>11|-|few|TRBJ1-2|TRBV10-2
TGCGCCAGCAGTCAGGAATACGGCTACACCTTC
CASSQEYGYTF
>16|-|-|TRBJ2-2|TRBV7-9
TGTGCCAGCAGCTTAGCGCTCGGGGCGTCGGGCGGGGAGCTGTTTTTT
CASSLALGASGGELFF
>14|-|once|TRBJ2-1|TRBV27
TGTGCCAGCAGTTTTGGTGGGGAGTACAATGAGCAGTTCTTC
CASSFGGEYNEQFF
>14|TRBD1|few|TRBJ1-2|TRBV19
TGTGCCAGTAGTAGGACAGGGGATGACTATGGCTACACCTTC
CASSRTGDDYGYTF
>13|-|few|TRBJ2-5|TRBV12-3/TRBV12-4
TGTGCCAGCAGTTTGGGGTTCGGGGGGACCCAGTACTTC
CASSLGFGGTQYF
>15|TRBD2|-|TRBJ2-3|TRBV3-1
TGTGCCAGCAGCCATCTAGCGGGCGACACAGATACGCAGTATTTT
CASSHLAGDTDTQYF
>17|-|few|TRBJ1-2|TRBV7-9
TGTGCCAGCACCCCCGAGGAGCCAACAGGGAACGACTATGGCTACACCTTC
CASTPEEPTGNDYGYTF
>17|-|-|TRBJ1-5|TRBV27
TGTGCCAGCAGTTTATTTAAGGGGCAGGGGACCTATCAGCCCCAGCATTTT
CASSLFKGQGTYQPQHF
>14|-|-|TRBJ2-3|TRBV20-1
TGCAGTGCCCTCCGGGCCCACCGCACAGATACGCAGTATTTT
CSALRAHRTDTQYF
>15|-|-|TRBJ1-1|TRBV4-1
TGCGCCAGCAGCCTTAATGCCGTGGGGGATACTGAAGCTTTCTTT
CASSLNAVGDTEAFF
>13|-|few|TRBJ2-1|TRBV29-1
TGCAGCGTTGGACGACTAGGTTACAATGAGCAGTTCTTC
CSVGRLGYNEQFF
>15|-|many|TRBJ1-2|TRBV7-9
TGTGCCAGCAGCTTAGGAGTCCTCCCCCTTTATGGCTACACCTTC
CASSLGVLPLYGYTF
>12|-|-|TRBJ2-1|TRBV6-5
TGTGCCAGCAGAGGACCCGCGGATGAGCAGTTCTTC
CASRGPADEQFF